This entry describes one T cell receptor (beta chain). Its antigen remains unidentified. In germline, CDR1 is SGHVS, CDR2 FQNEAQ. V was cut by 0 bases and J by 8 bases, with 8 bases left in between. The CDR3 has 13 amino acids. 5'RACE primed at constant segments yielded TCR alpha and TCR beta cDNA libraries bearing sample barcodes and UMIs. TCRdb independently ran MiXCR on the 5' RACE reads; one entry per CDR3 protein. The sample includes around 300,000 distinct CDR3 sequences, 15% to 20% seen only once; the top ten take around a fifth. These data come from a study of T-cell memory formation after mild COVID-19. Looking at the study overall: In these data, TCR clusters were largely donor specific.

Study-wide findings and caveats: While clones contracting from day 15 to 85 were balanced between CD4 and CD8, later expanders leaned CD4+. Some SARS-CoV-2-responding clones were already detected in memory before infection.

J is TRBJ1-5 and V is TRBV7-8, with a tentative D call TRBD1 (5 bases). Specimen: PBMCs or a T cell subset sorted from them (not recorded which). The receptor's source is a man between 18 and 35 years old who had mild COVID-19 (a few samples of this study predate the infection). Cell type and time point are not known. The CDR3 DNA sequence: TGTGCCAGCAGCTTAGCAGGGACGGAGCCCCAGCATTTT. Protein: CASSLAGTEPQHF.